This entry lists 25 T cell receptor beta chains sequenced from one sample in a study of cytomegalovirus exposure and HLA in healthy donors. Vbeta (60) and Jbeta (13) primers were used in the PCR. Generated by immunoSEQ multiplex PCR, the TCRdb table keeps only in-frame clones and is missing some. Of more than 95,000 clones in the sample, more than 75% were seen once. The sample taken for sequencing was PBMCs. The receptors come from a young man in good health and CMV-seropositive.

The chain combines TRBV28 with TRBJ2-7; the D gene is possibly TRBD1 (6 bases). The germline V gene has CDR1 MDHEN and CDR2 SYDVKM. The V end lost 5 bases, the J end lost 5 bases, and 13 bases lay between the germline ends. CDR3 length: 13 amino acids. CDR3: CASSKGSGDEQYF. CDR3 sequence (DNA): TGTGCCAGCAGTAAAGGCTCAGGGGACGAGCAGTACTTC.

V gene TRBV7-8 combines with J gene TRBJ2-5; possibly TRBD2 for D (6 bases). V lost 4 bases, J lost 6 bases, and 18 bases lay in between. Germline V CDR1 and CDR2: SGHVS, FQNEAQ. CDR3 length equals 15 residues. DNA of the CDR3: TGTGCCAGCAGCTCGGACTACCTACCAAAGCAGACCCAGTACTTC. Translated: CASSSDYLPKQTQYF.

The genes are TRBV5-4 and TRBJ2-7; 12 bases agree with TRBD1. Trimming removed 1 base from V and 7 bases from J; junction bases left unmatched: 9. Per germline, CDR1 SGHNT and CDR2 YYREEE (reference sequence). The CDR3 sequence is 16 residues long. The CDR3 DNA follows: TGTGCCAGCAGCTTGTTCAGGGGACAGGGGGCAGGGGAGCAGTACTTC. Its protein is CASSLFRGQGAGEQYF.

This clone was counted a few times. The rearrangement uses TRBV7-2 and TRBJ1-1, with 9 bases fitting TRBD1. The CDR3 extends over 16 amino acids. Trimming cost V 1 base and J 4 bases; bases outside gene matches: 7. Germline V gene lookup returns CDR1 SGHTA and CDR2 FQGNSA. The chain's CDR3 is CASSLVGTGHGTEAFF. The CDR3 DNA follows: TGTGCCAGCAGCTTAGTGGGGACAGGGCATGGCACTGAAGCTTTCTTT.

J is TRBJ2-7 and V is TRBV11-2; 15 positions agree with TRBD2. CDR3 length: 15 amino acids. Unmatched junction bases numbered 4, after V lost 4 bases and J lost 6 bases. Germline assignment: CDR1 SGHAT and CDR2 FQNNGV. CDR3 sequence: CASSWTSGRAIEQYF. The CDR3 coding sequence is TGTGCCAGCAGCTGGACTAGCGGGAGGGCAATCGAGCAGTACTTC.

The chain employs TRBV6-5 and TRBJ2-1; TRBD2 is a possible D gene (6 bases). CDR1 and CDR2 from the germline V gene are MNHEY and SVGAGI. V shed 0 bases and J shed 5 bases, with 14 bases lying between them. The CDR3 extends over 16 amino acids. DNA of the CDR3: TGTGCCAGCAGTTACTCGTCGGGAGTCACGAACAATGAGCAGTTCTTC. This encodes CASSYSSGVTNNEQFF.

This clone was seen a few times. The chain recombines TRBV30 with TRBJ1-5; no clear D. The CDR3 extends over 14 amino acids. V was trimmed by 1 base and J by 5 bases, leaving 12 bases between them. CDR1 and CDR2 (germline): GTSNPN, SVGIG (reference sequence). CDR3 residues: CAWSAGPYDQPQHF. For the CDR3, the DNA is TGTGCCTGGAGTGCAGGTCCTTACGATCAGCCCCAGCATTTT.

V gene TRBV29-1 combines with J gene TRBJ2-1; 9 nucleotides agree with TRBD2. J gave up 7 bases and V 8 bases, and 12 bases lay outside the gene matches. CDR3 length: 14 amino acids. Germline lookup yields CDR1 SQVTM and CDR2 ANQGSEA. CDR3: CSLRGTSGRNEQFF. The CDR3 nucleotides read TGCAGCCTTCGAGGCACTAGCGGGCGTAATGAGCAGTTCTTC.

This clone was recorded once. The chain carries TRBV19 and TRBJ1-1; no clear D gene. The germline gives CDR1 LNHDA, CDR2 SQIVND (reference sequence). Trimming removed 9 bases from V and 3 bases from J, with 14 bases in between. The CDR3 sequence is 13 residues long. As DNA, the CDR3 is TGTGCCAGCGGTTTTAGTCGGGACACTGAAGCTTTCTTT. Protein sequence: CASGFSRDTEAFF.

This chain joins TRBV2 and TRBJ2-2; 13 bases match TRBD2. CDR1 SNHLY and CDR2 FYNNEI come from the germline V gene. The trim removed 6 bases at V and 5 bases at J, leaving 6 bases unmatched. This CDR3 spans 16 amino acids. This CDR3 reads CASRGLAGAGTGELFF. CDR3 bases: TGTGCCAGCAGAGGACTAGCGGGAGCGGGAACCGGGGAGCTGTTTTTT.

V gene TRBV28 combines with J gene TRBJ2-3; no clear D gene. Germline CDR1 and CDR2: MDHEN and SYDVKM. The CDR3 runs to 14 residues. The V gene lost 3 bases and the J gene lost 2 bases, with 9 bases spanning the gap. The CDR3: CASSFGHVTDTQYF. CDR3 bases: TGTGCCAGCAGTTTTGGCCACGTCACAGATACGCAGTATTTT.

The rearrangement joins TRBV4-1 to TRBJ1-2; no clear D. Germline CDR1 MGHRA, CDR2 YSYEKL. V was pared by 0 bases and J by 8 bases, with 16 bases between. This CDR3 spans 15 amino acids. This CDR3 reads CASSQDSGGWGGYTF. The CDR3 DNA sequence: TGCGCCAGCAGCCAAGATAGTGGAGGGTGGGGAGGCTACACCTTC.

CDR3 nucleotides: TGTGCCTGGAGCGAATCAGGGACAGTTGATGGCTACACCTTC. Its protein product is CAWSESGTVDGYTF. The chain couples TRBV30 to TRBJ1-2, with TRBD1 matching 7 bases. Per the germline V gene, CDR1 is GTSNPN and CDR2 is SVGIG (reference sequence). The CDR3 has 14 amino acids. V was clipped by 3 bases and J by 6 bases; unmatched bases: 10.

This CDR3 reads CASSLLSSGSDTQYF. The DNA for the CDR3 is TGTGCCAGCAGTTTATTGTCTAGCGGGAGTGATACGCAGTATTTT. J is TRBJ2-3 and V is TRBV27; 10 nucleotides match TRBD2. After removal of 1 base from V and 6 bases from J, the junction contained 4 bases not matched to a gene. The CDR3 totals 15 residues. Germline CDR1 reads MNHEY; CDR2 reads SMNVEV (reference sequence).

This chain links TRBV5-1 with TRBJ2-1; TRBD1 matches at 11 bases. With V trimmed by 3 bases and J by 10 bases, 6 bases remained unmatched. CDR3 length: 14 residues. CDR1 is SGHRS and CDR2 is YFSETQ in the germline V gene. This CDR3 is CASSYGQGAREQFF. CDR3 nucleotides: TGCGCCAGCAGCTATGGACAGGGGGCTAGGGAGCAGTTCTTC. Complete variable domain (other parts from reference TRBV5-1 and TRBJ2-1): KAGVTQTPRYLIKTRGQQVTLSCSPISGHRSVSWYQQTPGQGLQFLFEYFSETQRNKGNFPGRFSGRQFSNSRSEMNVSTLELGDSALYLCASSYGQGAREQFFGPGTRLTVL.

The rearrangement uses TRBV28 and TRBJ1-5, with unresolved D. The CDR3 contains 12 residues. V lost 2 bases and J 3 bases, leaving 2 bases between the germline ends. Germline assignment: CDR1 MDHEN and CDR2 SYDVKM. The DNA for the CDR3 is TGTGCCAGCAGTTTACTCAATCAGCCCCAGCATTTT. Amino acids: CASSLLNQPQHF.

The chain uses TRBV9 and TRBJ2-1; 12 nucleotides align to TRBD2. V shed 2 bases and J 3 bases; nucleotides not matched to a gene: 3. CDR1 SGDLS and CDR2 YYNGEE come from the germline V gene. The CDR3 contains 16 residues. Here the CDR3 reads CASSVLLAGGYNEQFF. CDR3 in DNA: TGTGCCAGCAGCGTTTTACTAGCGGGAGGCTACAATGAGCAGTTCTTC. Using reference TRBV9 and TRBJ2-1 for the parts outside the CDR3, the full variable domain is DSGVTQTPKHLITATGQRVTLRCSPRSGDLSVYWYQQSLDQGLQFLIQYYNGEERAKGNILERFSAQQFPDLHSELNLSSLELGDSALYFCASSVLLAGGYNEQFFGPGTRLTVL.

The chain employs TRBV7-8 and TRBJ1-5; TRBD1 is a possible D gene (5 bases). The V gene lost 1 base and the J gene lost 6 bases, with 10 bases spanning the gap. The germline CDR1 and CDR2 sequences are SGHVS and FQNEAQ. CDR3 length equals 14 residues. This chain's CDR3 is CASSLGSGAQPQHF. In nucleotides, the CDR3 is TGTGCCAGCAGCTTAGGTTCTGGGGCTCAGCCCCAGCATTTT.

This clone was counted only a few times. This chain uses TRBV4-2 with TRBJ2-5, with 9 bases matching TRBD2. The V and J ends lost 0 bases and 5 bases, in that order; junction bases with no gene match: 7. The CDR3 extends over 16 amino acids. Germline CDR1 LGHNA, CDR2 YNFKEQ. CDR3 DNA sequence: TGTGCCAGCAGCCAAGACCCGACTAGCGGCTCGGAGACCCAGTACTTC. It translates to CASSQDPTSGSETQYF.

The chain combines TRBV10-2 with TRBJ1-1; D is perhaps TRBD1 (5 bases). The germline V gene has CDR1 WSHSY and CDR2 SAAADI. Trimming stripped 2 bases from V and 0 bases from J, with 10 bases between. The CDR3 loop spans 15 amino acids. The CDR3 DNA is TGCGCCAGCAGTGAGGGGGCAGGGATGAACACTGAAGCTTTCTTT. Translated: CASSEGAGMNTEAFF.

This clone appeared a few times. J is TRBJ1-2 and V is TRBV5-6; TRBD1 might be the D (5 bases). Trimming removed 4 bases from V and 1 base from J, with 14 bases in between. In germline, CDR1 is SGHDT, CDR2 YYEEEE. The length of the CDR3 is 15 residues. The CDR3 DNA reads TGTGCCAGCAGCCCGGAGGGGACGGGTAACTATGGCTACACCTTC. Its translation is CASSPEGTGNYGYTF.

The chain has TRBV15 and TRBJ2-7; 12 bases map to TRBD1. This CDR3 comprises 16 residues. Germline V CDR1 and CDR2: LNHNV, YYDKDF (reference sequence). V dropped 2 bases and J dropped 3; count of bases not matched to a gene: 5. CDR3 protein: CATSRTGTGGFYEQYF. CDR3 bases: TGTGCCACCAGCAGAACAGGGACAGGGGGCTTCTACGAGCAGTACTTC.

V is TRBV30 and J is TRBJ1-1, with 9 bases aligning to TRBD1. Germline CDR1 GTSNPN, CDR2 SVGIG (reference sequence). The trim removed 2 bases at V and 5 bases at J, leaving 3 bases unmatched. The CDR3 length is 13 residues. The CDR3 reads CAWSHGTGTEAFF. The DNA of the CDR3 is TGTGCCTGGAGTCACGGGACAGGGACTGAAGCTTTCTTT.

CDR3 in amino acids: CASTIGAHSYNEQFF. Written as DNA, the CDR3 is TGTGCCAGCACAATAGGGGCGCACTCCTACAATGAGCAGTTCTTC. The gene calls are TRBV2 and TRBJ2-1; D is perhaps TRBD1 (5 bases). Germline-derived CDR1 and CDR2 are SNHLY and FYNNEI. This CDR3 is 15 amino acids long. The V gene lost 7 bases and the J gene lost 0 bases, with 13 bases spanning the gap.

The chain is built from TRBV10-3 and TRBJ2-5; 8 bases line up with TRBD2. The CDR3 length is 14 residues. The junction had 8 bases not matched to a gene; V was cut back by 10 bases and J by 1 base. CDR1 and CDR2 from the germline V gene are ENHRY and SYGVKD. As DNA, the CDR3 is TGTGCCACCTCACGGCGGGAGGCCCAAGAGACCCAGTACTTC. It specifies CATSRREAQETQYF.